A selection of T cell receptor beta chains follows, all from one sample in a study of OX40 agonist ivuxolimab in advanced cancers. Data came from immunoSEQ multiplex PCR; TCRdb stores just in-frame clones and leaves some out. The data contain about 49,000 clones, 88% of them singletons. This sample comprised CD4+ or CD8+ T cells sorted from blood, obtained in a trial of the OX40 agonist ivuxolimab. Receptors originate from an adult with an advanced solid tumor such as melanoma, head and neck, liver or kidney cancer. The CDR3 runs from the conserved cysteine through the conserved F or W.

J: TRBJ2-7; V: TRBV5-3; CDR3: CARSRAGHEQYF
J: TRBJ2-5; V: TRBV19; CDR3: CASSIDLRATGLETQYF
J: TRBJ2-1; V: TRBV28; CDR3: CAILHSGSPGGSEQFF
J: TRBJ2-2; V: TRBV25-1; CDR3: CASSLDRVTGELFF
J: TRBJ2-7; V: TRBV6-5; CDR3: CASSSLGQGSYEQYF
J: TRBJ2-1; V: TRBV19; CDR3: CASSIVSSYNEQFF
J: TRBJ2-2; V: TRBV7-2; CDR3: CASSFGQAGELFF
J: TRBJ1-2; V: TRBV15; CDR3: CATSREGGVRYGYTF
J: TRBJ1-1; V: TRBV7-2; CDR3: CASSPRDRFTEAFF
J: TRBJ2-1; V: TRBV4-1; CDR3: CASSPGRGYYNEQFF
J: TRBJ2-5; V: TRBV11-3; CDR3: CASSSGVGGTQYF
J: TRBJ2-5; V: TRBV2; CDR3: CASRGQGWETQYF
J: TRBJ2-7; V: TRBV7-2; CDR3: CASSFRLAGDHEQYF
J: TRBJ1-4; V: TRBV9; CDR3: CASSVGAAQGKLFF
J: TRBJ1-3; V: TRBV9; CDR3: CASSVARVANTIYF
J: TRBJ1-3; V: TRBV29-1; CDR3: CSVASDSGNTIYF
J: TRBJ1-3; V: TRBV9; CDR3: CASRQNGANTIYF
J: TRBJ1-3; V: TRBV4-3; CDR3: CASSQTAVEGNTIYF
J: TRBJ1-5; V: TRBV6-6; CDR3: CASSRTDSNQPQHF
J: TRBJ1-3; V: TRBV7-2; CDR3: CASSPTRVRSGNTIYF
J: TRBJ2-3; V: TRBV7-2; CDR3: CASSSDRGLDTQYF
J: TRBJ2-7; V: TRBV30; CDR3: CAWSDGPRGEQYF
J: TRBJ2-1; V: TRBV28; CDR3: CASTPGGGSSYNEQFF
J: TRBJ2-2; V: TRBV6-6; CDR3: CASSRAAETGELFF
J: TRBJ2-7; V: TRBV19; CDR3: CASSIKGTETYEQYF
J: TRBJ1-1; V: TRBV28; CDR3: CASSYWASTEAFF
J: TRBJ1-1; V: TRBV9; CDR3: CASSGTGEGMNTEAFF
J: TRBJ2-7; V: TRBV6-1; CDR3: CASIIGDLGSYEQYF
J: TRBJ2-1; V: TRBV6-5; CDR3: CASSRGLAGYNEQFF
J: TRBJ2-7; V: TRBV4-1; CDR3: CASSQGLAGGLSSYEQYF
J: TRBJ1-2; V: TRBV28; CDR3: CASRSPQGLYGYTF
J: TRBJ1-2; V: TRBV6-5; CDR3: CASSVTGGSGYTF